This T cell receptor beta chain was sequenced during a study of control samples from healthy donors and cancer patients. V was trimmed by 1 base and J by 7 bases, leaving 11 bases between them. The CDR3 spans 15 residues. Germline CDR1 reads SGHDN; CDR2 reads FVKESK. TCRdb's copy holds only in-frame clones and misses some; the assay was immunoSEQ multiplex PCR. The repertoire holds some 190,000 clones, with approximately 91% as singletons. The sequence was collected from a young man in good health. This chain links TRBV14 with TRBJ1-6, with D perhaps matching TRBD1 (5 bases). The sample consisted of blood. The CDR3 DNA reads TGTGCCAGCAGCCAAGCGATGTACAGGAATTCACCCCTCCACTTT. Its translation is CASSQAMYRNSPLHF.